This record covers a single TCR beta chain. TCR beta from blood CD8+ and CD4+ T cells was sequenced. Germline values: CDR1 SGHVS, CDR2 FQNEAQ. Trimming took off 3 bases at V and 0 bases at J, with 13 bases between the two ends. This CDR3 is 16 amino acids long. The data originate from a study of CD8 T cells in Susac syndrome. Reverse transcription used about 0.45 to 1 ug RNA and random hexamers. TCRdb reprocessed the immunoSEQ multiplex PCR reads via MiXCR and lists one record per CDR3 protein. The table records a few hundred thousand distinct CDR3 sequences, 92% of them present only once. Specimen: CD8+ T cells from PBMCs. This receptor was obtained from a human donor with multiple sclerosis. The V call is TRBV7-8, the J call TRBJ2-3, with D hard to call. This CDR3 reads CASSFLQSISTDTQYF. The CDR3 DNA sequence: TGTGCCAGCAGCTTCTTACAGAGTATAAGCACAGATACGCAGTATTTT.